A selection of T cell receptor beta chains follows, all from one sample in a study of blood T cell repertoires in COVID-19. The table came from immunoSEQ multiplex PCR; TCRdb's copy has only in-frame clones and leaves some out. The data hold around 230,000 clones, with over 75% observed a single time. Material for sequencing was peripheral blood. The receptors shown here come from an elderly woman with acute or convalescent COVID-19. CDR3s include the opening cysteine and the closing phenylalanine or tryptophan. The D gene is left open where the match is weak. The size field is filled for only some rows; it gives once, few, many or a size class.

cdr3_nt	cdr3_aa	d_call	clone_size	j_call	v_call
TGTGCCAGCAGCTTCCCGGGGACAGGGGGTACGCAGTATTTT	CASSFPGTGGTQYF	TRBD1	NA	TRBJ2-3	TRBV13
TGTGCCAGCAGTCCCCAGTCAGGTCAGCCCCAGCATTTT	CASSPQSGQPQHF	NA	NA	TRBJ1-5	TRBV6-6
TGTGCCAGCAGGCTACAGGGGCTAAGCAGGGATACGCAGTATTTT	CASRLQGLSRDTQYF	TRBD1	NA	TRBJ2-3	TRBV6-5
TGTGCCAGCAGCTTAGGTGTCGACACCTACGAGCAGTACTTC	CASSLGVDTYEQYF	NA	once	TRBJ2-7	TRBV7-9
TGCGCCAGCAGGAAGGACAGTACGAATCTCTACGAGCAGTACTTC	CASRKDSTNLYEQYF	NA	NA	TRBJ2-7	TRBV5-1
TGTGCCAGCGGGACAGGGGTCTTGACCGGGGAGCTGTTTTTT	CASGTGVLTGELFF	TRBD1	once	TRBJ2-2	TRBV7-9
TGTGCCGCCCGCCCTGCAAGACAGGGAATCCCCTATAATTCACCCCTCCACTTT	CAARPARQGIPYNSPLHF	TRBD1	NA	TRBJ1-6	TRBV30
TGTGCCAGCAGCTCCCCGGGGGGGTCTAGCCTTTACAATGAGCAGTTCTTC	CASSSPGGSSLYNEQFF	TRBD2	NA	TRBJ2-1	TRBV7-3
TGTGCCAGCAGCCAAGTACTAGCGACCGATTCCTACAATGAGCAGTTCTTC	CASSQVLATDSYNEQFF	TRBD2	NA	TRBJ2-1	TRBV4-2
TGTGCCAGTAGTGGGGGCACTACGTACAGATGGTACAATGAGCAGTTCTTC	CASSGGTTYRWYNEQFF	NA	NA	TRBJ2-1	TRBV19
TGTGCCAGCAGCGGACAGGGTGGAGGTCAGCCCCAGCATTTT	CASSGQGGGQPQHF	TRBD1	NA	TRBJ1-5	TRBV27
TGTGCCAGCAGCTCGGGACAAAAAAATTCACCCCTCCACTTT	CASSSGQKNSPLHF	NA	NA	TRBJ1-6	TRBV7-9
TGTGCCATCAGTGGTAAGGGACAGGGAGATTCACCCCTCCACTTT	CAISGKGQGDSPLHF	TRBD1	NA	TRBJ1-6	TRBV10-3
TGTGCCAGCAGCGTAGGGACTAGCGTACGGACCGGGGAGCTGTTTTTT	CASSVGTSVRTGELFF	TRBD2	NA	TRBJ2-2	TRBV9
TGTGCCAGCAGCCCTAGACTAGCGGGAGCCAAAAACATTCAGTACTTC	CASSPRLAGAKNIQYF	TRBD2	NA	TRBJ2-4	TRBV7-9
TGTGCCAGCAGTGATGTGGCGCGGGAAACTGAAGCTTTCTTT	CASSDVARETEAFF	NA	NA	TRBJ1-1	TRBV6-1
TGTGCCAGCAGGGGGAGGAAAAGGAACACTGAAGCTTTCTTT	CASRGRKRNTEAFF	NA	few	TRBJ1-1	TRBV25-1